The 10 T cell receptor beta chains reported below all come from one sample, sequenced in a study of blood T cell repertoires in COVID-19. Profiling relied on immunoSEQ multiplex PCR, and the TCRdb table lists in-frame clones only, not all of them. The sample yields 400,000 to 450,000 clones, about 89% seen once. Material for sequencing was peripheral blood. The receptors come from a woman between 40 and 50 years old with COVID-19, enrolled during active disease.

To note about this clone: An end of the junction does not agree with germline; a read error may underlie this. V and J are TRBV5-4 and TRBJ2-7, with 7 positions matching TRBD1. CDR3 length: 15 amino acids. Germline V gene data show CDR1 as SGHNT and CDR2 as YYREEE (reference sequence). CDR3 sequence: CAGSSHKTGNYEQYF. CDR3 nucleotide sequence: TGTGCCGGCAGCTCGCATAAGACAGGGAACTACGAGCAGTACTTC.

As concerns this clone: The sample contains more than one DNA sequence encoding this CDR3. The chain combines TRBV5-1 with TRBJ2-1, with 8 nucleotides matching TRBD1. Looked up from germline, CDR1 is SGHRS and CDR2 is YFSETQ. CDR3 length: 15 residues. The ends lost 3 bases at V and 2 bases at J; junction bases unmatched: 4. In DNA, the CDR3 is TGCGCCAGCAGCTCAGGACAGGGCGCCTACAATGAGCAGTTCTTC. It codes for CASSSGQGAYNEQFF.

The V gene is TRBV2, the J gene TRBJ2-7, with D tentatively TRBD1 (6 bases). CDR1 is SNHLY, CDR2 FYNNEI, per germline. The CDR3 is made up of 12 amino acids. V was cut by 7 bases and J by 2 bases, with 9 bases left in between. The DNA for the CDR3 is TGTGCCAGCACCGGACAGACCTACGAGCAGTACTTC. Residues: CASTGQTYEQYF.

Only a few counts were recorded for this clone. The genes are TRBV7-3 and TRBJ1-1, with D possibly TRBD1 on 5 matching bases. Trimming removed 2 bases from V and 4 bases from J, with 14 bases in between. Germline V gives CDR1 SGHTA, CDR2 FQGTGA. The CDR3 is made up of 15 amino acids. The CDR3, as DNA: TGTGCCAGCAGCTTAGATGGGGCCTGGGGCACTGAAGCTTTCTTT. Protein sequence: CASSLDGAWGTEAFF.

The rearrangement joins TRBV6-1 to TRBJ1-2, with TRBD1 as a possible D gene (6 bases). The CDR3 has 16 amino acids. The germline V gene has CDR1 MNHNS and CDR2 SASEGT. V lost 4 bases and J lost 0, with 15 bases in between. The CDR3, as DNA: TGTGCCAGCAGTGGCGCAGGGGCTCAAGCTAACTATGGCTACACCTTC. This encodes CASSGAGAQANYGYTF.

The rearrangement links TRBV28 to TRBJ1-5; no clear D. Trimming removed 5 bases from V and 5 bases from J, with 13 bases in between. Germline values: CDR1 MDHEN, CDR2 SYDVKM. The CDR3 runs 14 residues. CDR3 protein: CASSPGRRDQPQHF. CDR3 coding DNA: TGTGCCAGCAGTCCCGGGCGGCGGGATCAGCCCCAGCATTTT.

This chain joins TRBV5-6 and TRBJ1-2, with 7 bases lining up with TRBD1. CDR1 and CDR2 (germline): SGHDT, YYEEEE. V trimming: 4 bases; J trimming: 5 bases; junction bases outside the gene matches: 2. The CDR3 is made up of 12 amino acids. The CDR3 nucleotides read TGTGCCAGCAGCACCAGGGGGTATGGCTACACCTTC. Translated, it gives CASSTRGYGYTF.

This clone has just one count. The chain is built from TRBV9 and TRBJ2-7, with D possibly TRBD1 on 6 matching bases. There are 17 residues in the CDR3. Deletions cut 2 bases from V and 4 bases from J, with 22 bases between. CDR1 SGDLS and CDR2 YYNGEE come from the germline V gene. The CDR3 coding sequence is TGTGCCAGCAGCGTCTCCGGGACACCCAACCCGGGGTACGAGCAGTACTTC. Its protein product is CASSVSGTPNPGYEQYF.

The chain has TRBV6-2 or TRBV6-3 and TRBJ1-1; 8 positions match TRBD1. Germline-derived CDR1 and CDR2 are MNHEY and SVGEGT. The trim removed 0 bases at V and 2 bases at J, leaving 8 bases unmatched. The CDR3 is 17 amino acids. For the CDR3, the DNA is TGTGCCAGCAGTTACTCGAAAACCGGACAGGGTAACACTGAAGCTTTCTTT. Residues: CASSYSKTGQGNTEAFF.

J is TRBJ2-5 and V is TRBV7-3, with D possibly matching TRBD2 (5 bases). The CDR3 covers 14 residues. Trimming took off 1 base at V and 7 bases at J, with 13 bases between the two ends. Looked up from germline, CDR1 is SGHTA and CDR2 is FQGTGA. CDR3 sequence (DNA): TGTGCCAGCAGCTTAAGTCTCGCGGCGGGGACCCAGTACTTC. Translation: CASSLSLAAGTQYF. Full variable domain (outside the CDR3, taken from reference TRBV7-3 and TRBJ2-5): GAGVSQTPSNKVTEKGKYVELRCDPISGHTALYWYRQSLGQGPEFLIYFQGTGAADDSGLPNDRFFAVRPEGSVSTLKIQRTERGDSAVYLCASSLSLAAGTQYFGPGTRLLVL.